Only one count was recorded for the clone carrying this TCR beta chain. The sample comes from a study of blood T cell repertoires in COVID-19. Germline assignment: CDR1 SGHRS and CDR2 YFSETQ. The length of the CDR3 is 15 residues. The V and J ends lost 5 bases and 0 bases respectively, with 14 bases between them. Using immunoSEQ multiplex PCR, the repertoire was profiled, and TCRdb retains in-frame clones only, with some absent. The sample lists 140,000 to 150,000 clones, 80% to 90% seen once, with around 3.3% in the top ten. This receptor was obtained from a woman aged 60-75 years with active COVID-19. This chain links TRBV5-1 with TRBJ2-5, with D possibly matching TRBD1 (6 bases). The sequencing sample was made of peripheral blood. DNA for the CDR3: TGCGCCAGCAGAAAGGACAGATTGTACCAAGAGACCCAGTACTTC. Protein product: CASRKDRLYQETQYF.